The 14 T cell receptor beta chains listed next were all sequenced from one sample in a study of CD8+ T cells in alopecia areata. Isolated RNA was reverse transcribed into cDNA used as the sequencing template. Libraries were prepared by immunoSEQ multiplex PCR; TCRdb keeps only in-frame clonotypes and omits some of them. The table shows 120,000 or so clones, with roughly 63% occurring only once. Treatment of the sample: oral pan-JAK inhibitor, 5-10 mg twice daily. The material was CD8+ T cells sorted from blood, obtained at week 4, from a patient treated with tofacitinib. These receptors were collected from a human donor with alopecia areata.

The chain has TRBV30 and TRBJ1-1; tentatively, D is TRBD1 (6 bases). With 2 bases removed from V and 8 bases from J, the gap between germline ends came to 18 bases. The CDR3 extends over 14 amino acids. Per germline, CDR1 GTSNPN and CDR2 SVGIG (reference sequence). The CDR3 sequence: CAWSLLEGGVEAFF. DNA for the CDR3: TGTGCCTGGAGTCTATTGGAGGGGGGAGTGGAAGCTTTCTTT.

The CDR3 reads CASSLRVGGQPQHF. CDR3 bases: TGTGCCAGCAGTTTACGGGTCGGGGGGCAGCCCCAGCATTTT. The chain joins TRBV28 to TRBJ1-5; a weak D match, TRBD1 (5 bases). In germline, CDR1 is MDHEN, CDR2 SYDVKM. This CDR3 comprises 14 residues. Trimming took 2 bases from V and 7 from J, leaving 12 bases between them. The variable domain in full, with the rest retrieved from reference TRBV28 and TRBJ1-5, is DVKVTQSSRYLVKRTGEKVFLECVQDMDHENMFWYRQDPGLGLRLIYFSYDVKMKEKGDIPEGYSVSREKKERFSLILESASTNQTSMYLCASSLRVGGQPQHFGDGTRLSIL.

Only a few counts were recorded for this clone. This sequence joins TRBV29-1 and TRBJ2-3, with D uncertain. From germline, CDR1 is SQVTM and CDR2 ANQGSEA. This CDR3 contains 10 residues. CDR3 DNA: TGCAGTACAACGACAGATACGCAGTATTTT. Protein sequence: CSTTTDTQYF.

The V call is TRBV19, the J call TRBJ1-2, with a weak D call TRBD1 (5 bases). Germline values: CDR1 LNHDA, CDR2 SQIVND (reference sequence). This CDR3 is 12 amino acids long. Trimming left V 7 bases short and J 4 bases short, with 10 bases between. CDR3: CASTLGAYGYTF. CDR3 coding DNA: TGTGCCAGTACCCTCGGGGCCTATGGCTACACCTTC.

The chain carries TRBV30 and TRBJ1-1; 12 bases match TRBD1. The trim removed 7 bases at V and 7 bases at J, leaving 13 bases unmatched. CDR1 and CDR2 from the germline V gene are GTSNPN and SVGIG (reference sequence). The CDR3 is 15 residues long. In DNA form, the CDR3 reads TGTGCCTCCACCGGGACAGGGGGCTCAGTGGATGAAGCTTTCTTT. Its translation: CASTGTGGSVDEAFF.

This chain links TRBV9 with TRBJ2-2; the D is unclear. V was clipped by 0 bases and J by 4 bases, with 7 bases between them. The CDR3 has 14 residues. CDR1 is SGDLS and CDR2 is YYNGEE in the germline V gene. The CDR3 reads CASSVVGGTGELFF. CDR3 DNA: TGTGCCAGCAGCGTAGTAGGCGGCACCGGGGAGCTGTTTTTT.

This clone was seen more than once but under ten times. The J gene is TRBJ1-1, the V gene TRBV5-1; unclear D gene. This CDR3 region has 13 residues. Germline V lookup: CDR1 SGHRS, CDR2 YFSETQ. Trimming removed 0 bases from V and 3 bases from J, with 6 bases in between. The CDR3 bases are TGCGCCAGCAGCTTGGACAGCCACACTGAAGCTTTCTTT. It encodes CASSLDSHTEAFF.

The chain combines TRBV30 with TRBJ2-5; possibly TRBD2 for D (6 bases). The V gene's germline CDR1 is GTSNPN and CDR2 SVGIG (reference sequence). There are 13 residues in the CDR3. Trimming took 2 bases from V and 2 from J, leaving 9 bases between them. The CDR3 here is CAWSRAGQETQYF. The DNA of the CDR3 is TGTGCCTGGAGTCGGGCGGGGCAAGAGACCCAGTACTTC.

In this sample, this clone turned up a few times. CDR3 nucleotide sequence: TGTGCCAGCAGTGGGGGGGCCCCCCAAGAGACCCAGTACTTC. Amino acid sequence: CASSGGAPQETQYF. The chain is built from TRBV25-1 and TRBJ2-5, with D perhaps being TRBD1 or TRBD2 (6 bases each). The CDR3 is 14 amino acids. The V gene's germline CDR1 is MGHDK and CDR2 SYGVNS. The germline V and J ends were trimmed by 4 bases and 1 base, with 10 bases remaining between them.

This clone was seen once. The V gene is TRBV4-1, the J gene TRBJ1-6; no firm D call. Germline CDR1 is MGHRA and CDR2 is YSYEKL. This CDR3 comprises 17 residues. V was pared by 0 bases and J by 5 bases, with 14 bases between. The CDR3: CASSQDGVGVNNSPLHF. As DNA, the CDR3 is TGCGCCAGCAGCCAAGATGGGGTAGGAGTCAATAATTCACCCCTCCACTTT.

The chain couples TRBV9 to TRBJ2-4; 7 bases fit TRBD1. There are 14 residues in the CDR3. V dropped 4 bases and J dropped 8; count of bases not matched to a gene: 9. In germline, CDR1 is SGDLS, CDR2 YYNGEE. CDR3 nucleotides: TGTGCCAGCAGCTCCCTGAACAGGGGAGACATTCAGTACTTC. It is translated as CASSSLNRGDIQYF. The full variable domain, rest sourced from reference TRBV9 and TRBJ2-4, is DSGVTQTPKHLITATGQRVTLRCSPRSGDLSVYWYQQSLDQGLQFLIQYYNGEERAKGNILERFSAQQFPDLHSELNLSSLELGDSALYFCASSSLNRGDIQYFGAGTRLSVL.

This sequence joins TRBV7-9 and TRBJ2-7; tentatively, D is TRBD2 (5 bases). Trimming shortened V by 3 bases and J by 4 bases, and 10 bases separated the two germline ends. Looked up from germline, CDR1 is SEHNR and CDR2 is FQNEAQ (reference sequence). The CDR3 is 13 amino acids. The CDR3 nucleotides read TGTGCCAGCAGCTTCGGAGGACTTTACGAGCAGTACTTC. This sequence encodes CASSFGGLYEQYF.

The table lists this clone with a few counts. The chain carries TRBV29-1 and TRBJ1-1; D gene ambiguous. There are 11 residues in the CDR3. The germline gives CDR1 SQVTM, CDR2 ANQGSEA. In DNA form, the CDR3 reads TGCAGTGTTAGATTGAACACTGAAGCTTTCTTT. Its translation: CSVRLNTEAFF.

This clone has only a few counts. The V and J genes are TRBV30 and TRBJ1-1; D is undetermined. Germline CDR1 and CDR2: GTSNPN and SVGIG (reference sequence). V was cut by 1 base and J by 5 bases, with 11 bases left in between. The CDR3 contains 13 residues. CDR3 sequence: CAWSGVAATEAFF. The CDR3 DNA follows: TGTGCCTGGAGTGGGGTGGCAGCGACTGAAGCTTTCTTT. Supplemented by reference TRBV30 and TRBJ1-1, the full variable domain reads SQTIHQWPATLVQPVGSPLSLECTVEGTSNPNLYWYRQAAGRGLQLLFYSVGIGQISSEVPQNLSASRPQDRQFILSSKKLLLSDSGFYLCAWSGVAATEAFFGQGTRLTVV.